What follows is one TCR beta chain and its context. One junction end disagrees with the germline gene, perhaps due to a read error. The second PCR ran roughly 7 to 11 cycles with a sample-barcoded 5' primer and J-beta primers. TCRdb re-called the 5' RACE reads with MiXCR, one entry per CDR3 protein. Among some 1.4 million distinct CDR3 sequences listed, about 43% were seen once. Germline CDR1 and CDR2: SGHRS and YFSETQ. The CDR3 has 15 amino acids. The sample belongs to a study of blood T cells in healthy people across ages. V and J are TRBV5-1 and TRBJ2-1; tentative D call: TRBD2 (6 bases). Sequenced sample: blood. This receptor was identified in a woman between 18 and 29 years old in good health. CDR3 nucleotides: TGCGCCGGCAGCTTGGTCCTAGCGAAATACAATGAGCAGTTCTTC. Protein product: CAGSLVLAKYNEQFF.